The TCR beta chain under discussion was sequenced for a study of cytomegalovirus exposure and HLA in healthy donors. Use of 60 Vbeta and 13 Jbeta primers characterized the PCR. Using immunoSEQ multiplex PCR, the repertoire was profiled, and TCRdb retains in-frame clones only, with some absent. The table shows roughly 180,000 clones, with roughly four fifths occurring only once. The CDR3 contains 14 residues. J was trimmed by 5 bases and V by 5 bases; bases with no gene match: 5. Germline CDR1 reads MNHEY; CDR2 reads SMNVEV (reference sequence). A single count supports this clone. Its antigen is still unknown. Study findings and constraints: Being indistinguishable, some V segments were excluded, TRBV6-2 and TRBV6-3 among them.

The TCR comes from a male donor in good health and CMV-seronegative. The chain joins TRBV27 to TRBJ1-5; 8 bases match TRBD1. The sequenced sample was PBMCs. The CDR3 DNA reads as TGTGCCAGCAGTATCAGGGGGCTACATCAGCCCCAGCATTTT. The encoded protein is CASSIRGLHQPQHF.